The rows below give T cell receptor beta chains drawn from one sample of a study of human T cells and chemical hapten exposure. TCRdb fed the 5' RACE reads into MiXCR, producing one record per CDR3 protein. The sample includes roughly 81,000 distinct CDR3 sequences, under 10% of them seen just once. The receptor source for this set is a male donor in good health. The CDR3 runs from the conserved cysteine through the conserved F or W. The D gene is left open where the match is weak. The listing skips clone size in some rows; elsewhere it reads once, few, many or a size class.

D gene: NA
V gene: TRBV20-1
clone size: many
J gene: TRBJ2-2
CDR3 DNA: TGCAGTGCCGTGGAGAACACCGGGGAGCTGTTTTTT
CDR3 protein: CSAVENTGELFF

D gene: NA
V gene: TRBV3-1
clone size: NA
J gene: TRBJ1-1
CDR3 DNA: TGTGCCAGCAGCCAAGTTCCGGGGGCGGGCCGGAACACTGAAGCTTTCTTT
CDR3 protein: CASSQVPGAGRNTEAFF

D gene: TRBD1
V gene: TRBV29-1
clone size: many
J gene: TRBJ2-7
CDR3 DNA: TGCAGCGCCCTCGGGACAGTTGCCTACGAGCAGTACTTC
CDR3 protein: CSALGTVAYEQYF

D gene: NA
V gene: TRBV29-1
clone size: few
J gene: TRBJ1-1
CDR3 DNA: TGCAGCGTGCCTACAGGGAGAGAAGCTTTCTTT
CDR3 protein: CSVPTGREAFF

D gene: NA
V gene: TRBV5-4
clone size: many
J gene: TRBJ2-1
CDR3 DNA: TGTGCCAGCAGCTTACAGGGTAGCTACAATGAGCAGTTCTTC
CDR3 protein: CASSLQGSYNEQFF

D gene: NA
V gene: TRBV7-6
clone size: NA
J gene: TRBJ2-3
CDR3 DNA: TGTGCCAGCAGCTTAGGTTGGGATACGCAGTATTTT
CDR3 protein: CASSLGWDTQYF

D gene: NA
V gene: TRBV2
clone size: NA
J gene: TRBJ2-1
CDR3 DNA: TGTGCCAGCAGAACTAGAAACAATGAGCAGTTCTTC
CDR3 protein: CASRTRNNEQFF

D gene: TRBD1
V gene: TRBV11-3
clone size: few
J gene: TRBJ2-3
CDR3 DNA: TGTGCCAGCAGCCGGACAGGCTCTAGCACAGATACGCAGTATTTT
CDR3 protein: CASSRTGSSTDTQYF

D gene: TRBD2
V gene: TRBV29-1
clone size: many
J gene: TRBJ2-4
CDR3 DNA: TGCAGCGTTGCCGGGACTAGCCCCGGCATTCAGTACTTC
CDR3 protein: CSVAGTSPGIQYF

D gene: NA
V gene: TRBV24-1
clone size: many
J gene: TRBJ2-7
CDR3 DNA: TGTGCCACCAGTGATGGACACTCCTACGAGCAGTACTTC
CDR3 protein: CATSDGHSYEQYF

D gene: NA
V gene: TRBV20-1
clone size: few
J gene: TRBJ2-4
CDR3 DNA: TGCAGTGCTAGAGAGGTCATCTTAGCCAAAAACATTCAGTACTTC
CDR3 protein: CSAREVILAKNIQYF

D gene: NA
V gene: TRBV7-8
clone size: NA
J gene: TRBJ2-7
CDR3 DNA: TGTGCCAGCAGTCAAAGGGACCGCGAGCAGTACTTC
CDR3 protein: CASSQRDREQYF

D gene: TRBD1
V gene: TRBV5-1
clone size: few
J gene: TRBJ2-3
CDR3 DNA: TGCGCCAGCAGCCAACAAACAGGAGGGACAGGGGCAGATACGCAGTATTTT
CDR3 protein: CASSQQTGGTGADTQYF

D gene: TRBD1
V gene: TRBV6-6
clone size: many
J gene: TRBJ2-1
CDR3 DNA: TGTGCCAGCAGTCTGACAGGGTTGGTAAATGAGCAGTTCTTC
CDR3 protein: CASSLTGLVNEQFF

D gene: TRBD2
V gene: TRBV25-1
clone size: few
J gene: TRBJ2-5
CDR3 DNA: TGTGCCAGCGGCGGGACTAGCGGGAGTCAGGAGACCCAGTACTTC
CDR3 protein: CASGGTSGSQETQYF

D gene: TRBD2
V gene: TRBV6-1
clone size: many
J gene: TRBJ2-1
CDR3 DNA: TGTGCCAGCAGTGTTGCGGGAGGGCCCTACAATGAGCAGTTCTTC
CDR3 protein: CASSVAGGPYNEQFF

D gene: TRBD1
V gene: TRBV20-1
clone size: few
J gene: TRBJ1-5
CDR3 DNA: TGCAGGATCCTGAGGACAGGGGGCGACAGCAATCAGCCCCAGCATTTT
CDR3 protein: CRILRTGGDSNQPQHF

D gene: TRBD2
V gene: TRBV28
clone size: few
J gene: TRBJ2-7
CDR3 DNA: TGTGCCAGCAGTTCCGCGGGACTAGCGGGGACCTACGAGCAGTACTTC
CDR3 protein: CASSSAGLAGTYEQYF

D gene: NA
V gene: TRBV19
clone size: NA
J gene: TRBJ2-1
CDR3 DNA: TGTGCCAGTAGTGCCGGGACAAGTGGCAATGAGCAGTTCTTC
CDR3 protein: CASSAGTSGNEQFF

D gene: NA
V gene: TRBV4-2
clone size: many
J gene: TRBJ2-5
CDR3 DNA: TGTGCCAGCAGCCAGGGTACCGGTAGGACCCAGTACTTC
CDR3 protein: CASSQGTGRTQYF

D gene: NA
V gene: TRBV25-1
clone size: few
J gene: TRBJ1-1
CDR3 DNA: TGTGCCAGCACCCCCGGGACCACTCCCGCGACTGAAGCTTTCTTT
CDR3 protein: CASTPGTTPATEAFF

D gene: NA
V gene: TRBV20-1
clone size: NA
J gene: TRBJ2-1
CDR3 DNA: TGCAGTGCTGGGGTCGTCAGCAATGAGCAGTTCTTC
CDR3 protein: CSAGVVSNEQFF

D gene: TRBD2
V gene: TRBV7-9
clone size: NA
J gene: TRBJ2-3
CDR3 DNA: TGTGCCAGCAGCTGGACTAGCGACACAGATACGCAGTATTTT
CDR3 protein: CASSWTSDTDTQYF

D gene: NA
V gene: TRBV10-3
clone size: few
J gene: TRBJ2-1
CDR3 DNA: TGTGCCATCAGTACACGAGGAAATGAGCAGTTCTTC
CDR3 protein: CAISTRGNEQFF

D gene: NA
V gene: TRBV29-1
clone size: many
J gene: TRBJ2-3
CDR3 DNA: TGCAGCGTGAGGGGGGGACCAGATACGCAGTATTTT
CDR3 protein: CSVRGGPDTQYF

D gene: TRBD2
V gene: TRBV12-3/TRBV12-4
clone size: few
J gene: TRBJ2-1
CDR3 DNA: TGTGCCAGCACCCAAGGTGGGGGTAGCGGGGGAGGAATGGTTATCAATGAGCAGTTCTTC
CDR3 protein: CASTQGGGSGGGMVINEQFF

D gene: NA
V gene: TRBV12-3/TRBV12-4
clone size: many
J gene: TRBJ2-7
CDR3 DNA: TGTGCCAGCAGTCCATTTACCGTTGAGGGGATTCTCTACGAGCAGTACTTC
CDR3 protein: CASSPFTVEGILYEQYF

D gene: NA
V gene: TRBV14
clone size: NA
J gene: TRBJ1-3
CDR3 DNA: TGTGCCAGCAGCCTACGGGCACTGGGAGACACCATATATTTT
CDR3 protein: CASSLRALGDTIYF

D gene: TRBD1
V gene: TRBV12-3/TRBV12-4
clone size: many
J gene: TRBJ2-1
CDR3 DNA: TGTGCCAGCAGTTCCCAGACAGGGGGTAATGAGCAGTTCTTC
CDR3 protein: CASSSQTGGNEQFF

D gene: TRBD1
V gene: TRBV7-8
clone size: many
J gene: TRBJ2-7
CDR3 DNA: TGTGCCAGCAGCGACCATTCCCCATTGACAGGGGGCACCGAGCAGTACTTC
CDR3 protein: CASSDHSPLTGGTEQYF

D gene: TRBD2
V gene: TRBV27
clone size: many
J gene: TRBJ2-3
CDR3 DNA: TGTGCCAGCAGTCCGGGACTAGGAGATACGCAGTATTTT
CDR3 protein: CASSPGLGDTQYF

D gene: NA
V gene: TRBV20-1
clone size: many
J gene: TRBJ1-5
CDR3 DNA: TGCAGTGCTGAGGGGGACACTGGCAATCAGCCCCAGCATTTT
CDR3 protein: CSAEGDTGNQPQHF

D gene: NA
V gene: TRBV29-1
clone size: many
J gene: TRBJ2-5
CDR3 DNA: TGCAGCGTTGATTTGCTCCAAGAGACCCAGTACTTC
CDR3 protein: CSVDLLQETQYF